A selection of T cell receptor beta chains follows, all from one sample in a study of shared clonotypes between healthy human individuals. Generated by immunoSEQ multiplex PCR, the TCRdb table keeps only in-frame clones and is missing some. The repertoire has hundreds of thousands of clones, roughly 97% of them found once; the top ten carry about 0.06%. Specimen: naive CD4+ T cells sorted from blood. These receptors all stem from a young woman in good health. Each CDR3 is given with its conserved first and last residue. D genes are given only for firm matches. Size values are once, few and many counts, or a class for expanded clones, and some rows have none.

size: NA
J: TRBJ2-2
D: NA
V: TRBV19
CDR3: CASSIVASANTGELFF
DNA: TGTGCCAGTAGTATAGTGGCTAGCGCGAACACCGGGGAGCTGTTTTTT

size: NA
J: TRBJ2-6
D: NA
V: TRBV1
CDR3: CTSSQDMGSGRTGLGANVLTF
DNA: TGCACCAGCAGCCAAGATATGGGTAGCGGGAGAACGGGGCTAGGGGCCAACGTCCTGACTTTC

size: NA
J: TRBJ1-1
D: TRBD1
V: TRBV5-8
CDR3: CASSQDRDTEAFF
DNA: TGTGCCAGCAGCCAGGACAGGGACACTGAAGCTTTCTTT

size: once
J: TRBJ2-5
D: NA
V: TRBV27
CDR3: CASSLSFEETQYF
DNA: TGTGCCAGCAGTTTATCGTTCGAAGAGACCCAGTACTTC

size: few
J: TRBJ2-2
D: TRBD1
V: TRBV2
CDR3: CASRGQGSTGELFF
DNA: TGTGCCAGCAGGGGACAGGGGAGCACCGGGGAGCTGTTTTTT

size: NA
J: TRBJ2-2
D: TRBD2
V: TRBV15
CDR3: CATSREDGTSGRALNTGELFF
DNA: TGTGCCACCAGCAGAGAGGATGGGACTAGCGGGAGGGCCCTCAACACCGGGGAGCTGTTTTTT

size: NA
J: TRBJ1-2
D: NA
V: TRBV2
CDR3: CASSALGRRGGGYTF
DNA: TGTGCCAGCAGTGCCCTAGGACGTCGAGGCGGCGGCTACACCTTC

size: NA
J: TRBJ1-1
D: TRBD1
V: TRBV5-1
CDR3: CASRTGVTEAFF
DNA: TGCGCCAGCAGGACAGGGGTTACTGAAGCTTTCTTT

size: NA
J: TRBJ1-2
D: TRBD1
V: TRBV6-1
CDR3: CASSRDRGRGGYTF
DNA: TGTGCCAGCAGTAGGGACAGGGGGCGCGGTGGCTACACCTTC

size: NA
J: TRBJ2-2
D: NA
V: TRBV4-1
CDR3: CASSQEFLRATGELFF
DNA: TGCGCCAGCAGCCAGGAATTTTTGCGGGCCACCGGGGAGCTGTTTTTT

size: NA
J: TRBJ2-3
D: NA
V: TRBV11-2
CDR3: CASYPFETVSTDTQYF
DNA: TGTGCCAGCTACCCCTTCGAAACAGTCAGCACAGATACGCAGTATTTT

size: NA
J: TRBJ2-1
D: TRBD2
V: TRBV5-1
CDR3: CASRTSGSNLYNEQFF
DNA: TGCGCCAGCAGGACTAGCGGGAGCAACCTTTACAATGAGCAGTTCTTC

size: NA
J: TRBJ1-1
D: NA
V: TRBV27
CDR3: CATKHQGGTEAFF
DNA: TGTGCCACAAAACACCAGGGCGGTACTGAAGCTTTCTTT

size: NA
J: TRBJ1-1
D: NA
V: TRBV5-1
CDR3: CASSLAVVGNTEAFF
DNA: TGCGCCAGCAGCTTGGCCGTGGTCGGGAACACTGAAGCTTTCTTT

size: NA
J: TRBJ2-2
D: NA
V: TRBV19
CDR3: CASSTQRRGWASNTGELFF
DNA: TGTGCCAGTAGTACGCAACGGAGGGGTTGGGCATCGAACACCGGGGAGCTGTTTTTT

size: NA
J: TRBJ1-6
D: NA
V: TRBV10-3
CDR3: CAISDGGMHNSPLHF
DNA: TGTGCCATCAGTGACGGGGGGATGCATAATTCACCCCTCCACTTT

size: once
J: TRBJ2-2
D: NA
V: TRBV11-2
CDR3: CASSLLPVTETGELFF
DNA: TGTGCCAGCAGCTTACTCCCGGTGACTGAGACCGGGGAGCTGTTTTTT

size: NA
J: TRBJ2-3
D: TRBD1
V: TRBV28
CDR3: CASSSTGTGGLDTQYF
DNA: TGTGCCAGCAGTTCAACCGGGACAGGGGGCCTAGATACGCAGTATTTT

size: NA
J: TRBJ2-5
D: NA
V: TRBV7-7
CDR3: CASSLVGETQYF
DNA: TGTGCCAGCAGCTTAGTTGGAGAGACCCAGTACTTC

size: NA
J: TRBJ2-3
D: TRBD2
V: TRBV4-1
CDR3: CASSRPTSASAPSQYF
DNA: TGCGCCAGCAGCCGACCTACTAGCGCTTCTGCCCCATCGCAGTATTTT

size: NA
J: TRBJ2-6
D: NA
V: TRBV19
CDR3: CASQGGRGASGANVLTF
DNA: TGTGCCAGTCAGGGGGGCAGGGGGGCCTCTGGGGCCAACGTCCTGACTTTC

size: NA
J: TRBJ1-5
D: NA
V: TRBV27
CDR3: CASSSWAQINQPQHF
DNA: TGTGCCAGCAGTTCATGGGCACAGATCAATCAGCCCCAGCATTTT

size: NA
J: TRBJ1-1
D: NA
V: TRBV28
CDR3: CASSKGWATNTEAFF
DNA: TGTGCCAGCAGTAAAGGGTGGGCGACGAACACTGAAGCTTTCTTT

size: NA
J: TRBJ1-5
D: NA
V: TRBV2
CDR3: CASSEQGSGNQPQHF
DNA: TGTGCCAGCAGTGAACAGGGTTCGGGCAATCAGCCCCAGCATTTT

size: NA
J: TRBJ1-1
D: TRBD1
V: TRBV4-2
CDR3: CASSPRSGQGARSEAFF
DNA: TGTGCCAGCAGCCCCCGCTCGGGACAGGGGGCTCGTAGTGAAGCTTTCTTT

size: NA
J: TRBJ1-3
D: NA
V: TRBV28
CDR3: CASRTGLQGNTIYF
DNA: TGTGCCAGCAGAACAGGACTTCAGGGAAACACCATATATTTT

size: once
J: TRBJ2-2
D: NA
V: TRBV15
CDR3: CATRGASRARNTGELFF
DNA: TGTGCCACCCGCGGGGCTAGCCGGGCCCGGAACACCGGGGAGCTGTTTTTT

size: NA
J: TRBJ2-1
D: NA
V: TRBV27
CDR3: CASPAGYNEQFF
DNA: TGTGCCAGCCCTGCCGGGTACAATGAGCAGTTCTTC

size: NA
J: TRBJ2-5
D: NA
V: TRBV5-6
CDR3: CASSPIARETQYF
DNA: TGTGCCAGCAGCCCCATCGCAAGGGAGACCCAGTACTTC

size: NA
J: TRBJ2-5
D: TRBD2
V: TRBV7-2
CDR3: CASSFFAATSAQETQYF
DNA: TGTGCCAGCAGCTTTTTTGCCGCGACTAGCGCCCAAGAGACCCAGTACTTC

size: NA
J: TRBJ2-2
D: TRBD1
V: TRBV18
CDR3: CASSEYRQGRTGELFF
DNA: TGTGCCAGCTCAGAATACCGACAGGGAAGAACCGGGGAGCTGTTTTTT

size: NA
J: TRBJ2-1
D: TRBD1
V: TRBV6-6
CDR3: CASSYSRDRNREQFF
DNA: TGTGCCAGCAGTTACTCGAGGGACAGGAATCGTGAGCAGTTCTTC

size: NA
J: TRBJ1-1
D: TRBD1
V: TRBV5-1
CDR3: CASSPPGTGGMNTEAFF
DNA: TGCGCCAGCAGCCCTCCCGGGACAGGGGGCATGAACACTGAAGCTTTCTTT

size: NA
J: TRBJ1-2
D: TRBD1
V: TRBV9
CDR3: CASSVGDRGPVSGYTF
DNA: TGTGCCAGCAGCGTAGGGGACAGGGGGCCCGTAAGTGGCTACACCTTC

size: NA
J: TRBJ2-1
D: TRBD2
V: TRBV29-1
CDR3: CSVFLLAGDEQFF
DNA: TGCAGCGTTTTTTTGCTAGCGGGAGATGAGCAGTTCTTC

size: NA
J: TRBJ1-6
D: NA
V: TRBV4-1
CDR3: CASSQELRWRSSYNSPLHF
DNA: TGCGCCAGCAGCCAAGAGTTGCGTTGGAGAAGCTCCTATAATTCACCCCTCCACTTT

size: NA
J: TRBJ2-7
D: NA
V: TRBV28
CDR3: CASSTGTALGNEQYF
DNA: TGTGCCAGCAGTACCGGGACGGCCTTGGGCAACGAGCAGTACTTC

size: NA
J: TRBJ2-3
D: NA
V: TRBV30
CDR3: CAWRPPRAGVRTDTQYF
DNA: TGTGCCTGGAGGCCCCCCCGGGCAGGGGTTAGGACAGATACGCAGTATTTT

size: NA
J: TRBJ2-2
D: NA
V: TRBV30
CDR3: CAWRRRPNTGELFF
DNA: TGTGCCTGGAGGCGGAGGCCCAACACCGGGGAGCTGTTTTTT

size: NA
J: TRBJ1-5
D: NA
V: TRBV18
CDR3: CASSPGNSNQPQHF
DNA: TGTGCCAGCTCACCAGGTAATAGCAATCAGCCCCAGCATTTT

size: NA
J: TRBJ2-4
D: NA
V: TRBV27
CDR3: CASTLSLVQGPTKNIQYF
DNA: TGTGCCAGCACCTTAAGCCTAGTTCAGGGTCCTACCAAAAACATTCAGTACTTC

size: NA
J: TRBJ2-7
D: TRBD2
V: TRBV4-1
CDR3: CASSQEGTGTSSNYEQYF
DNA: TGCGCCAGCAGCCAAGAAGGGACCGGGACTAGCTCTAACTACGAGCAGTACTTC

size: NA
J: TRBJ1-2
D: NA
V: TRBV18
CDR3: CASSPDSYGYTF
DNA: TGTGCCAGCTCACCTGACAGCTATGGCTACACCTTC

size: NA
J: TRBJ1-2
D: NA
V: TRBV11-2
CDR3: CASTPGRGPYGYTF
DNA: TGTGCCAGCACCCCGGGTCGGGGGCCCTATGGCTACACCTTC

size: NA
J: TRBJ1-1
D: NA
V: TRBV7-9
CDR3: CASRPSGHRDTEAFF
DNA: TGTGCCAGCAGACCCAGTGGGCACCGGGACACTGAAGCTTTCTTT

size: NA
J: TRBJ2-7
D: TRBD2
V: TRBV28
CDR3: CASSLAGNEQYF
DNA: TGTGCCAGCAGTCTAGCGGGAAACGAGCAGTACTTC

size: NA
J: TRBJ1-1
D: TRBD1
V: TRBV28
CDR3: CASSSRTGKAFF
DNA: TGTGCCAGCAGTTCGAGGACAGGGAAAGCTTTCTTT

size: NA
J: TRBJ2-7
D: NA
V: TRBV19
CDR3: CASSDLSGDYEQYF
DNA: TGTGCCAGTTCCGACCTCAGTGGCGACTACGAGCAGTACTTC

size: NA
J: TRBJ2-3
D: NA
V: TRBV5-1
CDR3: CASSLAQVDTDTQYF
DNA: TGCGCCAGCAGCTTGGCGCAGGTTGACACAGATACGCAGTATTTT

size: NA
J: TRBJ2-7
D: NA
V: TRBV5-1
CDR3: CASSFRARPYEQYF
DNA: TGCGCCAGCAGCTTCCGGGCTAGACCCTACGAGCAGTACTTC

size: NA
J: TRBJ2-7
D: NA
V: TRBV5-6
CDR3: CASSLFGRASYEQYF
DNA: TGTGCCAGCAGCTTGTTCGGGCGGGCCTCTTACGAGCAGTACTTC

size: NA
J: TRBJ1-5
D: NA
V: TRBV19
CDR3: CASSRRGTEPQHF
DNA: TGTGCCAGTAGTAGAAGGGGTACGGAGCCCCAGCATTTT

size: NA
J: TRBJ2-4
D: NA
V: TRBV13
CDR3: CASSLSLYDPGLPNIQYF
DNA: TGTGCCAGCAGCTTAAGTCTTTATGACCCAGGCTTGCCGAACATTCAGTACTTC

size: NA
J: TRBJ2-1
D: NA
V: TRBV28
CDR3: CASSLSGIWRANNEQFF
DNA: TGTGCCAGCAGTTTATCCGGGATATGGCGGGCAAACAATGAGCAGTTCTTC